Listed here is a single T cell receptor beta chain. Its target antigen remains unknown. No much larger clone exists at a distance of one base, and base qualities are not known. The sample comes from a study of cytomegalovirus exposure and HLA in healthy donors listed by TCRdb under 2017. Broadly, across the study: An earlier analysis of approximately 640 of the donors reported more than 250 Gb of sequence data and around 110 million unique TCR beta sequences from some 180 million T cells. Approximately 300 gigabases of sequencing data and 70 million to 85 million unique TCR sequences were included in an early release covering around 650 HLA-typed donors. The genetic ancestry cluster associated with self-reported Caucasian donors included 81% of the approximately 400 genotyped donors. The study was designed to test whether signatures of past pathogen exposure could be identified by cataloging public T cell receptors. The study profiled the T cell repertoires of some 610 subjects by immunosequencing and related them to cytomegalovirus serostatus. Besides the first cohort of about 730 subjects, a separate validation cohort made up of 95 to 150 different subjects was used. The study combined high-throughput TCR immunosequencing, statistical association of individual TCRs with disease status, and machine learning to predict cytomegalovirus infection status. In a later analysis, previously published TCR beta repertoires from 600 to 850 donors were re-analyzed and high-resolution HLA genotyping was added so that TCR occurrence patterns could be studied. In the later analysis, no new phenotypic data were used to find candidate immune exposures; instead, reliance was placed on TCR beta sequences and their occurrence across donors. An earlier analysis of 587 of the donors applied high-throughput TCR beta sequencing to assess whether each TCR beta V gene segment acted as functional or pseudogenic. Donor age, sex, ethnicity and CMV serostatus were compiled together with the repertoire data. A later genetic analysis used genome-wide SNP genotypes for about 65% of the 666 donors, treating that subset as a discovery cohort. All discovery cohort repertoires had been generated on a single sequencing platform. Both class I and class II loci were covered by HLA typing, at four-digit resolution. Typing coverage varied by locus: roughly 620-640 donors for A, B, C, DRB1 and DQB1; approximately 500 for DQA1; more than 600 for DPA1; 450 to 480 for DPB1. Roughly five DR-DQ haplotypes were treated as single units for association and clustering because of strong linkage in the cohort. On average, over 200,000 unique TCR beta nucleotide sequences were sequenced per donor among 350 to 400 genotyped donors of the cohort, with 15% to 20% of those sequences being non-productive. General study outcomes and caveats: Because HLA typing was unavailable for some donors at each locus, only the typed subset was used in association tests. The study gave a list of 150 to 200 TCR beta chains associated with cytomegalovirus. The authors suggested that the approach could potentially be extended to other disease states and immunological phenotypes. This cohort had only TCR beta chains sequenced, and the lack of alpha or paired-chain data limited which features could be detected. A further reported finding was that TCR beta sequences accurately predicted the HLA-A and HLA-B alleles for most subjects in the first cohort. Because counts were too low, roughly 17 rarely observed V segments, including chromosome 9 orphons, were left out of the earlier analysis of a few hundred of the donors. Most TCR sequences were observed very rarely across donors, whereas some public TCRs were present in many individuals. In both the original and validation cohorts, the classifier was reported to diagnose cytomegalovirus status with high specificity and sensitivity. A later analysis associated 15,000 to 20,000 TCR beta sequences with specific HLA alleles at a false discovery rate of 0.05. A later analysis found that TCR association rates varied across HLA loci, with DRB1 alleles showing the most associated TCRs and HLA-C alleles the fewest. A later genetic analysis reported fewer N-insertions in productive TCRs among donors in an Asian-associated ancestry cluster than the approximately 670-donor mean. A cluster of highly shared sequence variants was judged likely to represent a technical artifact of the sequencing pipeline. A later genetic analysis associated a missense DCLRE1C variant with V-gene and J-gene trimming of TCR beta chains, and an independent cohort replicated the association. In a later analysis, several top co-occurrence clusters were reported to appear linked to parvovirus B19, influenza, CMV and Epstein-Barr virus. A later analysis found that HLA-associated TCR beta chains were more clonally expanded and had lower generation probabilities than equally common non-associated chains. A later analysis found that most CMV-associated TCR beta chains appeared HLA-restricted, with HLA associations seemingly driven largely by CMV exposure. Some IMGT-functional V segments, including TRBV6-2 and TRBV6-3, could not be distinguished by the 87-base-pair reads and were therefore excluded. For the cohort, immune exposure information was limited to CMV serostatus. Linkage disequilibrium might explain the correlated functional status among segregating V segments, but an unknown experimental factor could not be ruled out. Strong co-occurrence of HLA alleles, especially DR and DQ, made assigning TCR associations to individual alleles difficult. In an earlier analysis of more than 500 of the donors, most TCR beta V segments appeared in productive rearrangements about 87% or about 30% of the time, broadly matching IMGT annotations. Roughly uniform sequencing depth across donors was assumed in presence/absence analyses, although this assumption may not hold. In vitro tests confirmed that a few of the cytomegalovirus-associated TCR beta chains recognize cytomegalovirus antigens.

Germline trimming amounts to 6 bases on V and 0 bases on J, with 10 as the count of junction bases outside the gene matches. The CDR3, from cysteine to phenylalanine, totals 17 residues. Only the CDR3 DNA is retained, 51 bases long and in frame from the first base. CDR1 and CDR2 are read off the germline V gene (reference sequence) as SEHNR and FQNEAQ. The library was produced with the immunoSEQ multiplex PCR assay. The multiplex PCR relied on a mix of 60 forward primers for TCR Vbeta segments and 13 reverse primers for TCR Jbeta segments. Amplification of the CDR3 region of rearranged TCR beta genes was performed with a multiplex PCR assay on genomic DNA. On the Illumina HiSeq System, the amplified TCR beta libraries were sequenced as 87-base-pair reads. In the paper's pipeline: A later analysis counted about 82 million unique TCR beta chains across the 700 or so repertoires, and 10 million to 12 million of these chains were shared by at least two donors. To remove PCR and sequencing errors, raw reads were error-corrected and collapsed into unique sequences using a nearest-neighbor algorithm that merged closely related sequences. V, D and J gene segments were assigned by aligning CDR3 sequences to IMGT reference sequences. For a sequence to be retained, a match of at least six nucleotides to both a V gene segment and a J gene segment was required. A rearrangement was called productive if the CDR3 had no stop codons and remained in frame with V and J, and every other rearrangement was called non-productive. CDR3 was defined by IMGT convention, running from the second conserved V-encoded cysteine to the conserved J-encoded phenylalanine. The earlier analysis of about 500 of the donors excluded sequences that lacked an unambiguous match to a single V gene segment. In an earlier analysis of 500 to 750 of the donors, V segments were called functional above 56.7% productive rearrangements and were called segregating when the between-donor standard deviation exceeded 5%. To diagnose cytomegalovirus status from the catalog of TCR beta chain sequences, a statistical classification framework was built. V and J gene assignment, in a later analysis, came from comparing TCR nucleotide sequences with IMGT/GENE-DB human TR gene sequences. The TCRdist pipeline was used in a later analysis to assign CDR3 sequences and most-parsimonious VDJ recombination scenarios. In a later analysis, each TCR beta chain was defined by its CDR3 amino acid sequence together with its V-gene family, and reads without a unique V-gene family were excluded. To address suspected cross-contamination and a sequencing artifact, a later analysis removed 592 highly shared, low-generation-probability nucleotide sequences. A later analysis calculated a clonal expansion index for each public chain from normalized within-repertoire ranks of inferred template counts. A later analysis computed generation probabilities with a VDJ recombination model fitted to out-of-frame rearrangements, and checked the results against IGoR. In a later analysis, hypergeometric tests were used to score TCR-TCR, TCR-HLA and TCR-CMV co-occurrence, with a repertoire-size bias correction applied to TCR pairs. In a later analysis, false discovery rates were estimated by permuting HLA or CMV assignments 20 times. A later analysis grouped co-occurring TCRs with DBSCAN, adding TCRdist sequence similarity when clustering within HLA-allele-positive subsets. Co-occurrence clustering excluded repertoires with fewer than 30,000 or more than 120,000 public chains, plus five with anomalous nucleotide sharing. The clones in this table, taken by TCRdb from immuneACCESS, are in-frame only. Not every clone is retained; where verified, under half of the shortfall comes from an unresolved V gene, and the cause of the rest is unknown. V and J calls and clone size come straight from that table; D and trimming were deduced from the DNA. This sample lists 95,000 to 150,000 clones; around 80% were detected once. The ten most abundant clones make up more than 7% of the sample.

The cohort comprised 670 or so healthy bone marrow donors. Cohort members were all nominally healthy when sampled, although unrecorded immune exposures were likely present. The donor tested CMV seropositive and was one of the 289 seropositive cohort members. A peripheral blood sample was collected from each donor, and TCR beta sequencing was performed on peripheral blood mononuclear cells. Genomic DNA extraction from the blood cell samples was performed with the Qiagen DNeasy Blood Extraction Kit. The chain employs TRBV7-9 and TRBJ2-1; a stretch of 8 junction bases matches TRBD1. The sample comprised PBMCs. The sequence came from a female donor in good health and CMV-seropositive. Here is the DNA: TGTGCCAGCAGGGGTGGTACAGGGGGAAGCTCCTACAATGAGCAGTTCTTC. The encoded protein is CASRGGTGGSSYNEQFF.